Below are 2 T cell receptor beta chains sequenced from a single sample in a study of cytomegalovirus exposure and HLA in healthy donors. PCR employed 60 Vbeta and 13 Jbeta primers. TCRdb's copy holds only in-frame clones and misses some; the assay was immunoSEQ multiplex PCR. The data show 150,000 to 200,000 clones, with about 80% seen just once and under 5% held by the top ten. The sample consisted of PBMCs. The receptors were gathered from a man younger than 30 in good health and CMV-seronegative.

Only one count was recorded for this clone. The genes are TRBV14 and TRBJ2-7; D ambiguous. CDR3 length equals 13 residues. V lost 1 base and J lost 2, with 6 bases in between. The germline CDR1 and CDR2 sequences are SGHDN and FVKESK. CDR3 residues: CASSQVQTYEQYF. The DNA for the CDR3 is TGTGCCAGCAGCCAAGTACAGACCTACGAGCAGTACTTC.

The rearrangement joins TRBV9 to TRBJ2-2, with 9 positions matching TRBD1. The V segment lost 3 bases and the J segment 6 bases; nucleotides outside the gene matches: 15. The CDR3 runs 18 residues. The germline CDR1 and CDR2 sequences are SGDLS and YYNGEE. DNA for the CDR3: TGTGCCAGCAGCGCGGGACAGGGAGGTAGTTTGTCCTCCGGGGAGCTGTTTTTT. This encodes CASSAGQGGSLSSGELFF.